This is a list of T cell receptor beta chains from one sample in a study of post-analysis software for immune sequencing data. TCRdb re-analysed the PCR reads in MiXCR, keeping a single row per CDR3 protein. The data hold about 680,000 distinct CDR3 sequences, with more than 50% observed a single time. Sequencing input: blood. These receptors all stem from a girl aged 2-9 years with multiple sclerosis. Each CDR3 is given with its conserved first and last residue. A D gene is named only where the DNA matches it firmly. Size is omitted from some rows. Given values are once, few, many or a class for expanded clones.

clone size	D gene	V gene	J gene	CDR3 protein	CDR3 DNA
-	TRBD1	TRBV14	TRBJ2-1	CASSSVEGAPYNEQFF	TGTGCCAGCAGCTCAGTTGAGGGGGCGCCCTACAATGAGCAGTTCTTC
-	-	TRBV28	TRBJ1-5	CASSLRGIVGGNQPQHF	TGTGCCAGCAGTTTAAGGGGGATTGTAGGGGGGAATCAGCCCCAGCATTTT
-	TRBD1	TRBV11-3	TRBJ2-1	CASSLETNRGDNEQFF	TGTGCCAGCAGCTTAGAGACCAACAGGGGGGACAATGAGCAGTTCTTC
-	TRBD2	TRBV20-1	TRBJ2-3	CSARGLADITDTQYF	TGCAGTGCTAGAGGACTAGCGGATATCACAGATACGCAGTATTTT
-	TRBD1	TRBV5-5	TRBJ2-5	CASSPRQGTETQYF	TGTGCCAGCAGCCCCCGACAGGGGACGGAGACCCAGTACTTC
-	-	TRBV5-5	TRBJ1-2	CASNMGVGYGYTF	TGTGCCAGTAATATGGGGGTTGGCTATGGCTACACCTTC
-	-	TRBV7-8	TRBJ2-7	CASSLVEVYEQYF	TGTGCCAGCAGCTTAGTGGAGGTATACGAGCAGTACTTC
-	TRBD1	TRBV7-2	TRBJ2-7	CASSYPRTGVYEQYF	TGTGCCAGCAGCTACCCCCGGACAGGGGTCTACGAGCAGTACTTC
-	-	TRBV10-3	TRBJ2-1	CAISEDGLNEQFF	TGTGCCATCAGTGAAGACGGCCTAAATGAGCAGTTCTTC
-	-	TRBV12-5	TRBJ2-5	CASGLVASQEAQYF	TGTGCTAGTGGTTTGGTAGCCAGCCAAGAGGCCCAGTACTTC
-	-	TRBV4-1	TRBJ2-3	CASSQGGLQQDTQYF	TGCGCCAGCAGCCAAGGGGGTCTTCAGCAAGATACGCAGTATTTT
-	-	TRBV6-5	TRBJ1-5	CASSSAGLDNQPQHF	TGTGCCAGCAGTTCGGCGGGACTGGACAATCAGCCCCAGCATTTT
-	-	TRBV28	TRBJ1-1	CASSLGEGNRAFF	TGTGCCAGCAGTTTAGGGGAGGGAAATCGGGCTTTCTTT
-	-	TRBV20-1	TRBJ2-2	CSARAGGRPGELFF	TGCAGTGCTAGGGCAGGCGGCCGTCCCGGGGAGCTGTTTTTT
few	TRBD2	TRBV7-8	TRBJ2-5	CASSLEGLAVQETQYF	TGTGCCAGCAGCTTAGAAGGACTAGCGGTCCAAGAGACCCAGTACTTC
few	TRBD2	TRBV20-1	TRBJ2-5	CSAPRGSGSGETQYF	TGCAGTGCTCCCCGGGGGAGCGGGAGCGGGGAGACCCAGTACTTC
-	-	TRBV6-5	TRBJ1-3	CASSYSIQSGNTIYF	TGTGCCAGCAGTTACTCGATCCAGTCTGGAAACACCATATATTTT
-	-	TRBV29-1	TRBJ1-2	CSVRDGYTF	TGCAGCGTCCGGGATGGCTACACCTTC
few	TRBD2	TRBV12-3/TRBV12-4	TRBJ2-1	CASSPRLAGSSYNEQFF	TGTGCCAGCAGTCCACGACTAGCGGGGAGCTCCTACAATGAGCAGTTCTTC
-	TRBD2	TRBV3-1	TRBJ2-2	CASSQIEPGLAGETGELFF	TGTGCCAGCAGCCAAATCGAACCTGGACTAGCGGGAGAAACCGGGGAGCTGTTTTTT
few	-	TRBV7-2	TRBJ2-1	CASSFPRGGSSYNEQFF	TGTGCCAGCAGCTTCCCCAGGGGAGGTAGCTCCTACAATGAGCAGTTCTTC
-	TRBD1	TRBV6-6	TRBJ2-5	CASSYSIRTGQETQYF	TGTGCCAGCAGTTACTCTATCAGGACAGGGCAAGAGACCCAGTACTTC
-	TRBD1	TRBV29-1	TRBJ2-1	CSVGQGWNEQFF	TGCAGCGTGGGACAGGGGTGGAATGAGCAGTTCTTC
-	-	TRBV28	TRBJ2-7	CASSSPDSLYEQYF	TGTGCCAGCAGTTCCCCGGACAGCCTCTACGAGCAGTACTTC
-	TRBD2	TRBV3-1	TRBJ2-1	CASSPLGLAGGGEQFF	TGTGCCAGCAGCCCCCTCGGGCTAGCGGGAGGCGGTGAGCAGTTCTTC
-	-	TRBV20-1	TRBJ1-5	CSALQETGNQPQHF	TGCAGTGCCCTCCAAGAGACTGGCAATCAGCCCCAGCATTTT
few	TRBD2	TRBV5-5	TRBJ2-1	CASSLDGLAGGRGNEQFF	TGTGCCAGCAGCTTGGATGGACTAGCGGGAGGGCGCGGGAATGAGCAGTTCTTC
-	-	TRBV28	TRBJ2-5	CASTVGRAEFTQETQYF	TGTGCCAGCACCGTGGGCCGGGCAGAATTTACTCAAGAGACCCAGTACTTC
-	-	TRBV7-2	TRBJ1-2	CASSLSGTERSFTF	TGTGCCAGCAGCTTATCCGGGACCGAGAGGAGTTTCACCTTC
few	TRBD1	TRBV6-5	TRBJ2-2	CASSRDRAGTGELFF	TGTGCCAGCAGCAGGGACAGGGCGGGCACCGGGGAGCTGTTTTTT
-	-	TRBV20-1	TRBJ2-1	CSASPRSWSYNEQFF	TGCAGTGCTAGCCCGCGGAGTTGGTCCTACAATGAGCAGTTCTTC
-	-	TRBV18	TRBJ2-3	CASSPLDSTDTQYF	TGTGCCAGCTCACCATTGGACTCCACAGATACGCAGTATTTT
-	-	TRBV5-1	TRBJ2-5	CASSSDRIQETQYF	TGCGCCAGCAGCTCCGACAGAATCCAAGAGACCCAGTACTTC
few	-	TRBV5-6	TRBJ1-2	CASSPNTLYGYTF	TGTGCCAGCAGCCCAAACACCTTATATGGCTACACCTTC
-	TRBD2	TRBV6-6	TRBJ2-3	CASTTSGRAPGGDTQYF	TGTGCCAGTACGACTAGCGGGAGGGCCCCGGGTGGAGATACGCAGTATTTT
-	TRBD2	TRBV29-1	TRBJ2-7	CSVPGGGYEQYF	TGCAGCGTTCCCGGGGGGGGTTACGAGCAGTACTTC
-	-	TRBV7-2	TRBJ1-1	CASSPPNRVGNTEAFF	TGTGCCAGCAGTCCTCCCAACAGGGTAGGGAACACTGAAGCTTTCTTT
once	-	TRBV7-2	TRBJ2-2	CASSLYRRTGELFF	TGTGCCAGCAGCTTATACAGGAGGACCGGGGAGCTGTTTTTT
-	TRBD2	TRBV20-1	TRBJ2-3	CSAGLAGGADTQYF	TGCAGTGCTGGGCTCGCGGGAGGAGCTGATACGCAGTATTTT
-	-	TRBV24-1	TRBJ2-1	CASGRGGGSQQFF	TGTGCCAGCGGCAGGGGCGGGGGAAGCCAGCAGTTCTTC
-	-	TRBV5-1	TRBJ2-7	CASSSGEDYEQYF	TGCGCCAGCAGCTCAGGGGAAGACTACGAGCAGTACTTC
-	-	TRBV27	TRBJ2-1	CASSGYGAYEQFF	TGTGCCAGCAGTGGTTACGGGGCTTATGAGCAGTTCTTC
-	-	TRBV28	TRBJ2-1	CASGGGGNEQFF	TGTGCCAGCGGTGGAGGCGGGAATGAGCAGTTCTTC
-	-	TRBV5-6	TRBJ2-5	CVSSGGATGGETQYF	TGTGTCAGCAGCGGAGGGGCTACCGGCGGGGAGACCCAGTACTTC